This TCR beta chain stems from a study of identifying expanded T cells in peripheral blood (dated by TCRdb to between 2018 and 2020). Some background on the complete study: Technical replicates were generated by sequencing separate aliquots of the same genomic DNA pool, with four replicates compared pairwise. Study-wide conclusions, independent of this receptor: Between technical replicates the binomial model flagged approximately 1.2 differentially abundant clones, whereas over roughly 2 weeks the binomial model flagged about 15 and over about 4 weeks approximately 20. It was expected by the authors that biological variance in healthy repertoires might increase further over much longer intervals, such as months to years. For all healthy donors, the variance in clone template counts between approximately two-week samples rose significantly as total template count increased. Both the number of clones called differentially abundant and the false-positive rate were significantly reduced by the beta-binomial model across all healthy-donor time intervals.

The immunoSEQ Assay, which uses bias-controlled multiplex PCR amplification of genomic DNA, was used to profile TCRbeta CDR3 regions. Regarding the original processing steps: To quantify the absolute abundance of each unique TCRbeta CDR3 region, the sequences were collapsed and filtered. Differential abundance was tested with two models: a binomial (Fisher-equivalent) model and a beta-binomial model that adds time-dependent variance fitted from healthy donors. Clones with fewer than 5 combined templates were excluded, and clones with Benjamini-Hochberg FDR below 0.01 were called differentially abundant. The form v = (b*log(k)+a)^2 was used to model beta-binomial variance as a function of total template count across the two samples. TCRdb obtained this table from immuneACCESS and retained in-frame rearrangements with V and J assigned. These tables miss some clones; where compared with another copy, unresolved V genes account for less than half of the shortfall, and the remainder is unexplained. That table is the source of V, J and clone size, and D and trimming were worked out from the DNA. This sample has around 100,000 clones in its table, and roughly 89% of those were observed once. The ten top clones hold approximately 18% of the sample.

No immune events such as infections were documented for the healthy donors during the collection period. To calibrate time-dependent variance in a beta-binomial model of T-cell clone differential abundance, blood repertoires from healthy donors were used as a training cohort. There were roughly 10 healthy donors in the training cohort, of whom 3 were female and 7 were male. Donor ages ranged from about 29 to 70 years, with an average of about 44 years. Whole blood was collected from each healthy donor at three time points spaced roughly two weeks apart and obtained from a commercial supplier. For immunosequencing, genomic DNA was extracted from whole blood that had not been sorted. Details on this clone: Its cognate antigen has yet to be identified. No much larger clone exists at a distance of one base, and base qualities are not known.

Clipping removes 1 base from V and 4 bases from J, with 6 as the unmatched junction base count. The CDR3 contains 16 residues, cysteine and phenylalanine counted. CDR3 DNA only is kept here, 48 bases in frame from base 1. The germline V gene sets CDR1 to MGHRA and CDR2 to YSYEKL. The rearranged segments are TRBV4-1 and TRBJ1-4; TRBD1 aligns with 7 central bases. The sample comprised blood. This sequence was found in a person aged 18-70 years in good health. The DNA is as follows: TGCGCCAGCAGCCAAGGGGCCGGGACAGATAATGAAAAACTGTTTTTT. Its protein reads: CASSQGAGTDNEKLFF.